Presented here are 15 T cell receptor beta chains from one specimen sequenced in a study of OX40 agonist ivuxolimab in advanced cancers. The assay was immunoSEQ multiplex PCR, and TCRdb's table has in-frame clones only and misses some. The repertoire holds about 79,000 clones, with more than 85% as singletons. The material sequenced was CD4+ or CD8+ T cells sorted from blood, taken in a trial of the OX40 agonist ivuxolimab. All receptors come from an adult with an advanced solid tumor such as melanoma, head and neck, liver or kidney cancer.

This rearrangement joins TRBV5-1 to TRBJ1-1; D is possibly TRBD1 (5 bases). The germline V and J ends were trimmed by 4 bases and 2 bases, with 18 bases remaining between them. The CDR3 length is 16 residues. Looked up from germline, CDR1 is SGHRS and CDR2 is YFSETQ. CDR3: CASSPTGGGGNTEAFF. The CDR3 DNA reads as TGCGCCAGCAGCCCCACCGGGGGGGGAGGAAACACTGAAGCTTTCTTT.

The chain is built from TRBV7-9 and TRBJ2-2; D might be TRBD1 or TRBD2, each matching 6 bases. Germline CDR1 and CDR2: SEHNR and FQNEAQ (reference sequence). The CDR3 is 14 amino acids. The V end was cut by 11 bases, the J end by 5 bases, with 18 bases between. The CDR3 DNA sequence: TGTGCCTCCCGGAGGGGGGAAGGAACCGGGGAGCTGTTTTTT. Translated, it gives CASRRGEGTGELFF. Based on the CDR3 plus reference TRBV7-9 and TRBJ2-2, the full variable domain is DTGVSQNPRHKITKRGQNVTFRCDPISEHNRLYWYRQTLGQGPEFLTYFQNEAQLEKSRLLSDRFSAERPKGSFSTLEIQRTEQGDSAMYLCASRRGEGTGELFFGEGSRLTVL.

The V gene is TRBV11-2, the J gene TRBJ2-5; D is ambiguous. This CDR3 region has 16 residues. V lost 1 base, J lost 3 bases, and 15 bases lay in between. Germline V gives CDR1 SGHAT, CDR2 FQNNGV. The CDR3: CASSLVGGIPKETQYF. CDR3 nucleotide sequence: TGTGCCAGCAGCTTAGTAGGCGGTATCCCAAAAGAGACCCAGTACTTC. The variable domain in full, completed from reference TRBV11-2 and TRBJ2-5, reads EAGVAQSPRYKIIEKRQSVAFWCNPISGHATLYWYQQILGQGPKLLIQFQNNGVVDDSQLPKDRFSAERLKGVDSTLKIQPAKLEDSAVYLCASSLVGGIPKETQYFGPGTRLLVL.

The J gene is TRBJ2-7, the V gene TRBV19, with D tentatively TRBD1 (5 bases). Germline-derived CDR1 and CDR2 are LNHDA and SQIVND (reference sequence). V lost 1 base, J lost 4 bases, and 14 bases lay in between. CDR3 length: 15 residues. The CDR3, as DNA: TGTGCCAGTAGTATAGGGAAGGGGCCGAAATACGAGCAGTACTTC. Protein sequence: CASSIGKGPKYEQYF.

The rearrangement uses TRBV5-5 and TRBJ2-5; TRBD1 or TRBD2 may be the D gene (6 bases each). CDR1 is SGHKS and CDR2 is YYEKEE in the germline V gene (reference sequence). The CDR3 contains 14 residues. V lost 3 bases and J lost 2, with 11 bases in between. For the CDR3, the DNA is TGTGCCAGCAGCTCGGGGGCCTGGCAAGAGACCCAGTACTTC. Protein: CASSSGAWQETQYF.

The V gene is TRBV5-1, the J gene TRBJ1-1, with no clear D. Between the trimmed V and J ends, which lost 4 bases and 1 base, there was a span of 14 bases. Germline V lookup: CDR1 SGHRS, CDR2 YFSETQ. The CDR3 covers 15 residues. This CDR3 is CASSQQGPTNTEAFF. Here the CDR3 DNA reads TGCGCCAGCAGCCAGCAAGGACCGACGAACACTGAAGCTTTCTTT.

V and J are TRBV5-1 and TRBJ2-5; D possibly matches TRBD1 or TRBD2 (5 bases each). Germline CDR1 reads SGHRS; CDR2 reads YFSETQ. The CDR3 extends over 16 amino acids. Trimming left V 0 bases short and J 4 bases short, with 16 bases between. CDR3 DNA sequence: TGCGCCAGCAGCTTGGAACAGGCTCTAGCTTCAGAGACCCAGTACTTC. Translation: CASSLEQALASETQYF.

The chain recombines TRBV21-1 with TRBJ2-3; no check of the table's D call, TRBD2, against the DNA was made. TRBV21-1 has pseudogene status. CDR3 length: 21 residues. CDR3 amino acids: CASSKVLCRTSGSLPTDTQYF. Here the CDR3 DNA reads TGTGCCAGCAGCAAAGTACTTTGTAGGACTAGCGGGAGTCTCCCCACAGATACGCAGTATTTT.

This rearrangement joins TRBV7-9 to TRBJ2-7; tentative D call: TRBD2 (6 bases). Germline CDR1 reads SEHNR; CDR2 reads FQNEAQ (reference sequence). The CDR3 loop spans 14 amino acids. Trimming took 4 bases from V and 2 from J, leaving 12 bases between them. The CDR3 loop is CASSSRLVPYEQYF. CDR3 in DNA: TGTGCCAGCAGCTCCCGACTAGTACCCTACGAGCAGTACTTC.

CDR3: CASRGGQGADRATGELFF. The CDR3 DNA reads as TGTGCCAGCAGGGGTGGTCAGGGGGCGGACCGGGCGACAGGGGAGCTGTTTTTT. The rearrangement joins TRBV2 to TRBJ2-2, with TRBD1 identical over 8 bases. The germline gives CDR1 SNHLY, CDR2 FYNNEI. The ends lost 6 bases at V and 8 bases at J; junction bases unmatched: 20. The CDR3 is 18 amino acids.

The chain carries TRBV13 and TRBJ2-7; 9 nucleotides align to TRBD2. The length of the CDR3 is 12 residues. In germline, CDR1 is PRHDT, CDR2 FYEKMQ (reference sequence). V lost 6 bases and J lost 5; bases outside the gene matches: 2. This CDR3 is CASRREGDEQYF. CDR3 nucleotides: TGTGCCAGCAGGCGGGAGGGGGACGAGCAGTACTTC.

The chain joins TRBV29-1 to TRBJ1-1; TRBD1 might be the D (6 bases). This CDR3 spans 15 amino acids. The germline gives CDR1 SQVTM, CDR2 ANQGSEA. V was trimmed by 4 bases and J by 0 bases, leaving 15 bases between them. CDR3 region: CSVGGGGTMNTEAFF. The DNA for the CDR3 is TGCAGCGTTGGAGGGGGAGGAACCATGAACACTGAAGCTTTCTTT.

The V call is TRBV7-2, the J call TRBJ2-5; a weak D match, TRBD2 (6 bases). The CDR3 extends over 14 amino acids. The V end lost 4 bases, the J end lost 5 bases, and 14 bases lay between the germline ends. Germline CDR1 and CDR2: SGHTA and FQGNSA. The CDR3 coding sequence is TGTGCCAGCAGCTCCCCCGGGAGCGGGGAGACCCAGTACTTC. Its translation is CASSSPGSGETQYF. Complete variable domain (other parts from reference TRBV7-2 and TRBJ2-5): GAGVSQSPSNKVTEKGKDVELRCDPISGHTALYWYRQSLGQGLEFLIYFQGNSAPDKSGLPSDRFSAERTGGSVSTLTIQRTQQEDSAVYLCASSSPGSGETQYFGPGTRLLVL.

The V call is TRBV15, the J call TRBJ2-7; no reliable D call. Trimming removed 1 base from V and 4 bases from J, with 8 bases in between. Looked up from germline, CDR1 is LNHNV and CDR2 is YYDKDF (reference sequence). The CDR3 has 13 residues. The DNA for the CDR3 is TGTGCCACCAGCAGAGCCCAGAAATACGAGCAGTACTTC. Translating it yields CATSRAQKYEQYF.

This clone occurred once. The chain combines TRBV18 with TRBJ1-4, with 8 nucleotides matching TRBD1. Germline V gives CDR1 KGHSH, CDR2 LQKENI. This CDR3 region has 14 residues. V lost 4 bases and J lost 3; bases outside the gene matches: 1. CDR3 protein: CASSLTGANEKLFF. The CDR3 coding sequence is TGTGCCAGCTCACTGACAGGGGCTAATGAAAAACTGTTTTTT.